This section outlines one T cell receptor beta chain sequence together with its context. Its antigen is currently unknown. This entry is derived from a study of T cells in Graves' hyperthyroidism and ophthalmopathy. Points from the study as a whole: Stable hyperthyroidism was separated from ophthalmopathy by a model based on 13 V-J features.

The study enrolled patients aged 18 to 65 with newly diagnosed hyperthyroidism of under 2 months' duration. Clinical symptoms, serum thyroxine and TRAb, thyroid ultrasound and orbital computed tomography were used for the diagnoses. Authors of the study amplified TCR beta CDR3 regions from RNA transcripts. First-round RT-PCR of the TCR CDR3 relied on the HTBI primer set. Each CDR3 protein gets one entry after TCRdb re-called the multiplex PCR reads with MiXCR. The table includes roughly 840,000 distinct CDR3 sequences, about two fifths detected once. The sequence was obtained from a man aged 18 to 29 with Graves' hyperthyroidism. Sequencing was carried out using blood.

Here the CDR3 reads CASSPGTGARPQHF. The DNA of the CDR3 is TGTGCCAGCAGTCCAGGGACAGGGGCGCGGCCCCAGCATTTT. This sequence joins TRBV2 and TRBJ1-5, with 10 bases lining up with TRBD1. From germline, CDR1 is SNHLY and CDR2 FYNNEI. This CDR3 region has 14 residues. V lost 5 bases to trimming and J lost 9 bases; unmatched junction nucleotides: 7. The entire variable domain, with the rest obtained from reference TRBV2 and TRBJ1-5, is as follows: EPEVTQTPSHQVTQMGQEVILRCVPISNHLYFYWYRQILGQKVEFLVSFYNNEISEKSEIFDDQFSVERPDGSNFTLKIRSTKLEDSAMYFCASSPGTGARPQHFGDGTRLSIL.